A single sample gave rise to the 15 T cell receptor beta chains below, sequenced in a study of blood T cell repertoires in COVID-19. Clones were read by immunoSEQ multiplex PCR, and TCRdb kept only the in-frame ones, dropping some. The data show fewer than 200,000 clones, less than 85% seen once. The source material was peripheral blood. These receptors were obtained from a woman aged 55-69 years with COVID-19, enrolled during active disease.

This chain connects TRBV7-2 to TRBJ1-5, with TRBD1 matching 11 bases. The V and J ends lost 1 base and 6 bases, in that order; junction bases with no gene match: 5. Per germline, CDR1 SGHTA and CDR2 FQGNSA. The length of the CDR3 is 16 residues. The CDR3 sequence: CASSLVGQGAGQPQHF. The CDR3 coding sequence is TGTGCCAGCAGCTTAGTCGGACAGGGGGCTGGTCAGCCCCAGCATTTT. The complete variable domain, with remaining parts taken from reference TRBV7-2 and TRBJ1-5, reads GAGVSQSPSNKVTEKGKDVELRCDPISGHTALYWYRQSLGQGLEFLIYFQGNSAPDKSGLPSDRFSAERTGGSVSTLTIQRTQQEDSAVYLCASSLVGQGAGQPQHFGDGTRLSIL.

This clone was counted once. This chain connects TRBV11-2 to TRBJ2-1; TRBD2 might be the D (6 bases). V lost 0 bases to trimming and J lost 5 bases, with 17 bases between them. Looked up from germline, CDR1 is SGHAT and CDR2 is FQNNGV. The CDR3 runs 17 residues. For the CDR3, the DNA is TGTGCCAGCAGCTTAGATCGGGGCGGGAACGCTAACAATGAGCAGTTCTTC. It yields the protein CASSLDRGGNANNEQFF. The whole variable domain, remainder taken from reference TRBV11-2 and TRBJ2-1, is EAGVAQSPRYKIIEKRQSVAFWCNPISGHATLYWYQQILGQGPKLLIQFQNNGVVDDSQLPKDRFSAERLKGVDSTLKIQPAKLEDSAVYLCASSLDRGGNANNEQFFGPGTRLTVL.

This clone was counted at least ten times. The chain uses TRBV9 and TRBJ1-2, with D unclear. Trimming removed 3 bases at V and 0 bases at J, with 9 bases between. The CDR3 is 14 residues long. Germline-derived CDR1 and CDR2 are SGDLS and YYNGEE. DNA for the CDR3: TGTGCCAGCAGCGCCTGGGGAGCTAACTATGGCTACACCTTC. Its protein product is CASSAWGANYGYTF.

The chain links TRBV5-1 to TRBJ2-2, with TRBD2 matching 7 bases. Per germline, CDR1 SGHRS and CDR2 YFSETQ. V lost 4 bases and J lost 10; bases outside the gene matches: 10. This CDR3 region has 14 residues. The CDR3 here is CASSPRLALEELFF. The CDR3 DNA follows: TGCGCCAGCAGCCCACGACTAGCCCTTGAGGAGCTGTTTTTT.

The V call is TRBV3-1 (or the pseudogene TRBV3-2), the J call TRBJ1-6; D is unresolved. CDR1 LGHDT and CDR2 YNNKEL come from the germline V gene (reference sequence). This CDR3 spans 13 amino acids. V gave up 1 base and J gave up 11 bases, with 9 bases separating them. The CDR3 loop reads CASSQALAAPLHF. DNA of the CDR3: TGTGCCAGCAGCCAAGCGTTAGCTGCACCCCTCCACTTT.

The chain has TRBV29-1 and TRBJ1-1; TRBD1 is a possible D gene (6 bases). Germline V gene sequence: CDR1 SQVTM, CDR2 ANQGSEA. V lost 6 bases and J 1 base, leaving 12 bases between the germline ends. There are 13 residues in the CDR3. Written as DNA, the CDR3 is TGCAGCGTCCAACAGGGTCAGAACACTGAAGCTTTCTTT. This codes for CSVQQGQNTEAFF.

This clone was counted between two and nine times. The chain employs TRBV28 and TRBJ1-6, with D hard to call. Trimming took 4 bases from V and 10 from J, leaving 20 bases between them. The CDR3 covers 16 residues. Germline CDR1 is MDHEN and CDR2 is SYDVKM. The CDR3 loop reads CASSSHITQRRSPLHF. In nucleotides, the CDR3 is TGTGCCAGCAGTTCCCACATCACACAGCGGAGGTCACCCCTCCACTTT.

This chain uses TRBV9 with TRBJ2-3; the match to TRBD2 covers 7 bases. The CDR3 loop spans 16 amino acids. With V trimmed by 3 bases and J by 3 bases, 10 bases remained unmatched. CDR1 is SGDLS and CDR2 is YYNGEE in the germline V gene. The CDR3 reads CASSAGAGMGTDTQYF. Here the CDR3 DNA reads TGTGCCAGCAGCGCAGGAGCGGGGATGGGTACAGATACGCAGTATTTT.

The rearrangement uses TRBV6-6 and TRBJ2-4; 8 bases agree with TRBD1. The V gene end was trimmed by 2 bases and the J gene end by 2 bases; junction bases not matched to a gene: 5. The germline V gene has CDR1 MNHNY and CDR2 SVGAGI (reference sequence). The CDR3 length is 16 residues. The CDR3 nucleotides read TGTGCCAGCAGTTACGAGACAGGGGTTCCCAAAAACATTCAGTACTTC. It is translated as CASSYETGVPKNIQYF.

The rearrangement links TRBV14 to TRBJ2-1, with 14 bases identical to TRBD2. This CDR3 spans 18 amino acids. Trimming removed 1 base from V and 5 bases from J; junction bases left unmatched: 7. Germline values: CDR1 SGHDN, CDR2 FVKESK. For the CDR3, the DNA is TGTGCCAGCAGCCAAGTTGGACTAGCGGGAGGATGGAACAATGAGCAGTTCTTC. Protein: CASSQVGLAGGWNNEQFF. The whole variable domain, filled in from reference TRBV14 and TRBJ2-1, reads EAGVTQFPSHSVIEKGQTVTLRCDPISGHDNLYWYRRVMGKEIKFLLHFVKESKQDESGMPNNRFLAERTGGTYSTLKVQPAELEDSGVYFCASSQVGLAGGWNNEQFFGPGTRLTVL.

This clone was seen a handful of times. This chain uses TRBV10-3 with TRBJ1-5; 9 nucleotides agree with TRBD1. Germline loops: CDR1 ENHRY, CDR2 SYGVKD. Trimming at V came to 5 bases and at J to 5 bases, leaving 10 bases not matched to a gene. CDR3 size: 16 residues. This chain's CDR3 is CAISPSDRGGDQPQHF. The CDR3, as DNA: TGTGCCATCAGTCCATCGGACAGGGGAGGGGATCAGCCCCAGCATTTT.

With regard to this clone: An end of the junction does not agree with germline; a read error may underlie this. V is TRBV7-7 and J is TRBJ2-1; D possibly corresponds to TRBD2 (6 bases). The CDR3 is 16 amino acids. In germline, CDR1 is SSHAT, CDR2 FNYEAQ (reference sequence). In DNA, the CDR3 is TGTGCTAGCAGCCCGGATGGAGGGCTTTCCTACAATGAGCAGTTCTTC. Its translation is CASSPDGGLSYNEQFF.

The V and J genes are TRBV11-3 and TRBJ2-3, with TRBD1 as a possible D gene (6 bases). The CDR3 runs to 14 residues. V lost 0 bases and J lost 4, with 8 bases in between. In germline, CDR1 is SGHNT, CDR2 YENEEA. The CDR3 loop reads CASSLDRGADTQYF. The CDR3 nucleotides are TGTGCCAGCAGCTTAGACAGGGGCGCAGATACGCAGTATTTT.

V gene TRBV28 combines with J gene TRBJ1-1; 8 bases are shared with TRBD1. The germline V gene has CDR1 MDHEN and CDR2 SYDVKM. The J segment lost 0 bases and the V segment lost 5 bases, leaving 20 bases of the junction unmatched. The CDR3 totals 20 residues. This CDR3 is CASSRGVQGARGALNTEAFF. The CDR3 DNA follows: TGTGCCAGCAGTCGAGGAGTGCAGGGGGCCCGCGGGGCTTTGAACACTGAAGCTTTCTTT.

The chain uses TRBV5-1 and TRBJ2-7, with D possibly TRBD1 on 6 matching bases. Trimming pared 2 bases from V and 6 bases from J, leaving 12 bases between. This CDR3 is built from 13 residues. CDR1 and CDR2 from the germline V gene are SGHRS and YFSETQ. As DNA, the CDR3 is TGCGCCAGCAGCTTAAACAGGGATGCCGAGCAGTACTTC. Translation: CASSLNRDAEQYF.